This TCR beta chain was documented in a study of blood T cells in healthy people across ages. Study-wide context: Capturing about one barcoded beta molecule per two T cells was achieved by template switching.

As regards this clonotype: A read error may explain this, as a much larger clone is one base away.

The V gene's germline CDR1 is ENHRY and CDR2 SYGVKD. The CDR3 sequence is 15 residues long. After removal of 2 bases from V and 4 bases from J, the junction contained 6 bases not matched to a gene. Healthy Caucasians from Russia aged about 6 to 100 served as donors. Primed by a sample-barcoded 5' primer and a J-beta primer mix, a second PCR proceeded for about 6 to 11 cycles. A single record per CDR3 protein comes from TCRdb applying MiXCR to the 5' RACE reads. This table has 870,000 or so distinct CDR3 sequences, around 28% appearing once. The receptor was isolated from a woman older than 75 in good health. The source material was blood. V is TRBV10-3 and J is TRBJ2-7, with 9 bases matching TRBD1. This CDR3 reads CAISEGQGITYEQYF. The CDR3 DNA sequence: TGTGCCATCAGTGAGGGACAGGGGATAACGTACGAGCAGTACTTC.